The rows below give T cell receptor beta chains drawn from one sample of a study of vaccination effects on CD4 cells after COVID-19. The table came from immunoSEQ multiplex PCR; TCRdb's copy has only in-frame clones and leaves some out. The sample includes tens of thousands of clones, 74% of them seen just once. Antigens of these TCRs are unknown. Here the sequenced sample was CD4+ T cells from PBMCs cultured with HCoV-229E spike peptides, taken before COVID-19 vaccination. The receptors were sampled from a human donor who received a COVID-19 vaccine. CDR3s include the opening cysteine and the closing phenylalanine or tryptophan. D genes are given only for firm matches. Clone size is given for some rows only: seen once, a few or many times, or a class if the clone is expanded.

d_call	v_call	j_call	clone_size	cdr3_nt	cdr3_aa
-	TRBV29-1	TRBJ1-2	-	TGCAGCGTTGTTAGAGGGGACTATGGCTACACCTTC	CSVVRGDYGYTF
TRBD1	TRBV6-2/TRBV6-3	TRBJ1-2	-	TGTGCCAGCAGTCAACAGGGGCTCGGGGTCTATGGCTACACCTTC	CASSQQGLGVYGYTF
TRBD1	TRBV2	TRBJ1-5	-	TGTGCCAGCAGTGAAGCGCTTCAGGGGACAGGGTCGCGTCGGCCCCAGCATTTT	CASSEALQGTGSRRPQHF
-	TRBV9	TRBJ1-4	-	TGTGCCAGCAGCGGGGCTGACAGTTGGGAGGGTAAACTGTTTTTT	CASSGADSWEGKLFF
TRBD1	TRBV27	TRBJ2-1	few	TGTGCCAGCAGTCCGGACAGGGGCTACAATGAGCAGTTCTTC	CASSPDRGYNEQFF
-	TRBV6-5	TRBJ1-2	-	TGTGCCAGCAGTTACTCGGGGGGTAGCTATGGCTACACCTTC	CASSYSGGSYGYTF
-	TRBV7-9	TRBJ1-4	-	TGTGCCAGCAGCACAGGACAGTTTTTATCAACTAATGAAAAACTGTTTTTT	CASSTGQFLSTNEKLFF
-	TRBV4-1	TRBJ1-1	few	TGCGCCAGCAGCCAAGCCACACTGAACACTGAAGCTTTCTTT	CASSQATLNTEAFF
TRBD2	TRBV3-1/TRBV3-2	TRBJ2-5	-	TGTGCCAGCAGCCGCTTTCGCGGGGGGGATGGAGAGACCCAGTACTTC	CASSRFRGGDGETQYF
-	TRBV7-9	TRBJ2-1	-	TGTGCCAGCAGTCCGGCAGGGGTTGAGCAGTTCTTC	CASSPAGVEQFF
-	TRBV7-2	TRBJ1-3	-	TGTGCCAGCAGCCCCGTTAGCTCAACCCCCCGGGGAAACACCATATATTTT	CASSPVSSTPRGNTIYF
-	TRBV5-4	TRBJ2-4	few	TGTGCCAGCAGCTTGGGTGGGGACGCCAAAAACATTCAGTACTTC	CASSLGGDAKNIQYF
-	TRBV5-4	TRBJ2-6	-	TGTGCCAGCAGAAGAGGCTCTGGGGCCAACGTCCTGACTTTC	CASRRGSGANVLTF
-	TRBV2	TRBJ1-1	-	TGTGCCAGCAGTGACGAGGGGCTGAACACTGAAGCTTTCTTT	CASSDEGLNTEAFF
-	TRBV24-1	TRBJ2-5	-	TGTGCCACCAGTGATAGGGGGGACTCCCAAGAGACCCAGTACTTC	CATSDRGDSQETQYF
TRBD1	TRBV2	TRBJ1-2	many	TGTGCCAGCAGTGAATGGTGGGACAGAGGGGGCTACACCTTC	CASSEWWDRGGYTF
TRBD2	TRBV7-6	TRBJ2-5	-	TGTGCCAGCAGCTTACGGCCCCCGGGTAGCGGGGAAGAGACCCAGTACTTC	CASSLRPPGSGEETQYF
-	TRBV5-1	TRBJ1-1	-	TGCGCCAGCAGCCCGGTGGGGGGGATGCTTGAAGCTTTCTTT	CASSPVGGMLEAFF
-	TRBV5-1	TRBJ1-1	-	TGCGCCAGCAGCTATGGTTCGATGAACACTGAAGCTTTCTTT	CASSYGSMNTEAFF
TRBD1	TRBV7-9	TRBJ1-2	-	TGTGCCAGCAGCTTAGGGGACAGGGTCTATGGCTACACCTTC	CASSLGDRVYGYTF
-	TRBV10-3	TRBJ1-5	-	TGTGCCATCAAAGACAGTAATAGCAATCAGCCCCAGCATTTT	CAIKDSNSNQPQHF
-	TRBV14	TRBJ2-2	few	TGTGCCAGCAGCCTTATTACCCCTACCGGGGAGCTGTTTTTT	CASSLITPTGELFF
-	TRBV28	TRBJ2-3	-	TGTGCCAGCAGCCGACCCCCGTTCACAGATACGCAGTATTTT	CASSRPPFTDTQYF
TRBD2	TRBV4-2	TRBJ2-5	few	TGTGCCAGCAGTACTACTAGCGGGGGTGAAGAGACCCAGTACTTC	CASSTTSGGEETQYF
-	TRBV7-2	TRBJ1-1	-	TGTGCCAGCAGCTTAGCGACGGGCTTACGGACTGAAGCTTTCTTT	CASSLATGLRTEAFF
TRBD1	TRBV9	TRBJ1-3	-	TGTGCCAGCAGCGGACAGGGGGCGGACGGAAACACCATATATTTT	CASSGQGADGNTIYF
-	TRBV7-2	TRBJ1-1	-	TGTGCCACCAAAGAGTACACTGAAGCTTTCTTT	CATKEYTEAFF
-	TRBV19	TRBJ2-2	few	TGTGCCAGTAGGCCACCCTCCAGGGGGGTCGGGGAGCTGTTTTTT	CASRPPSRGVGELFF
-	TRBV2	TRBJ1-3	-	TGTGCCAGCAGTACCGGGCCAGGCGGGAACACCATATATTTT	CASSTGPGGNTIYF
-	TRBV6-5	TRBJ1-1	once	TGTGCCAGCAGTCGGGCTGTGGCTTTCTTT	CASSRAVAFF
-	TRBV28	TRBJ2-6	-	TGTGCCAGCAGTGACCTCGGCCCGGGCCGTGTCAGCTCTGGGGCCAACGTCCTGACTTTC	CASSDLGPGRVSSGANVLTF
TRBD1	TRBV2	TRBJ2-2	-	TGTGCCAGCGGGGGACAGGGGGCACGGGACACCGGGGAGCTGTTTTTT	CASGGQGARDTGELFF
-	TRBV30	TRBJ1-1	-	TGTGCCTGGATGAGGGGCCCACTAAAGGGACGGAACACTGAAGCTTTCTTT	CAWMRGPLKGRNTEAFF
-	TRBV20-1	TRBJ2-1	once	TGCAGTGCTAGTAGACTTAGCTCCTACAATGAGCAGTTCTTC	CSASRLSSYNEQFF
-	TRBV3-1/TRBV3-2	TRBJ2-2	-	TGTGCCAGCAGCCAAGACGCGGGCACAGGTCCTAACACCGGGGAGCTGTTTTTT	CASSQDAGTGPNTGELFF
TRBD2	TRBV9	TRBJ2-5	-	TGTGCCAGCAGCGTAGCGAACGGGGGGGCCCAGGAGACCCAGTACTTC	CASSVANGGAQETQYF
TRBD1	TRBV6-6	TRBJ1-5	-	TGTGCCAGCAGTTACCAGGGACAGGGGAGCAATCAGCCCCAGCATTTT	CASSYQGQGSNQPQHF
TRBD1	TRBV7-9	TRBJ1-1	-	TGTGCCAGCAGCTCCCCAGGGGGCTCCGAAACTGAAGCTTTCTTT	CASSSPGGSETEAFF
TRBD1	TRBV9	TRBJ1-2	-	TGTGCCAGCAGCGCCGCGGACAGGGGGCAGCACTATGGCTACACCTTC	CASSAADRGQHYGYTF
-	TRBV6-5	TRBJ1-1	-	TGTGCCAGCAACCCACAGCCGTTTGAAGCTTTCTTT	CASNPQPFEAFF
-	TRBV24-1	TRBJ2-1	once	TGTGCCACCAGTTCTGCTGGGGCAGGGGCAATCTACAATGAGCAGTTCTTC	CATSSAGAGAIYNEQFF
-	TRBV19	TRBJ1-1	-	TGTGCCAGTAGTCGGGTTTACACTGAAGCTTTCTTT	CASSRVYTEAFF
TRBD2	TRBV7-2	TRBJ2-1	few	TGTGCCAGCAGCTGGAGCGGGGCCTCCTCCTACAATGAGCAGTTCTTC	CASSWSGASSYNEQFF
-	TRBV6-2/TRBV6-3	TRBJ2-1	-	TGTGCCAGCAGTTACTCGAGTAAAGGGGTCTACAATGAGCAGTTCTTC	CASSYSSKGVYNEQFF
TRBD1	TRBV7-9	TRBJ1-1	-	TGTGCCAGCAGCCCACGAGCTACAGGGGGAACTGAAGCTTTCTTT	CASSPRATGGTEAFF
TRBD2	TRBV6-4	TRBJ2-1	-	TGTGCCAGCAGTCGGACTAGCGGGGCGACCTACAATGAGCAGTTCTTC	CASSRTSGATYNEQFF
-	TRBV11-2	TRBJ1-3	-	TGTGCCAGCAGCTACCAACCCCTGGGCTCTGGAAACACCATATATTTT	CASSYQPLGSGNTIYF
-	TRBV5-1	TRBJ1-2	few	TGCGCCAGCAGCTCCAACAACGGAGGGAGTGGCTACACCTTC	CASSSNNGGSGYTF
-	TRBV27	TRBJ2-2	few	TGTGCCAGCAGTCTCCGACCGATCCCGAACACCGGGGAGCTGTTTTTT	CASSLRPIPNTGELFF
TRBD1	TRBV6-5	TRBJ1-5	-	TGTGCCAGCAGCTTACAGGGGGAGCTCCGTCAGCCCCAGCATTTT	CASSLQGELRQPQHF
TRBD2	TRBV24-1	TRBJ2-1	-	TGTGCCACCACCTCCGGCGGGGGGGCTTACAATGAGCAGTTCTTC	CATTSGGGAYNEQFF
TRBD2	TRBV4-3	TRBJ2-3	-	TGCGCCAGCAGCCAGCTAGCGGGGACAGATACGCAGTATTTT	CASSQLAGTDTQYF
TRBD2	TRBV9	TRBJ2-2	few	TGTGCCAGCAGCATGGGACTAGCGGAGATCACGAACACCGGGGAGCTGTTTTTT	CASSMGLAEITNTGELFF